This T cell receptor beta chain was captured by sequencing in a study of regulatory T cells in long-lasting Graves disease. Whole-study results and caveats: The study found TRBV28, TRBJ1-2 and TRBJ2-5 favored in persistent disease.

Worth noting for this clonotype: What it binds is unknown. A far more abundant clone sits one base away, making this likely a read error.

Arm-PCR of CDR3 regions and iRepertoire HTBI primers were used to build TCR beta libraries. Using its own MiXCR run on the multiplex PCR reads, TCRdb lists one record per CDR3 protein. The sample contains 350,000 to 500,000 distinct CDR3 sequences, less than 20% of which appear only once. Specified time point: newly diagnosed GD, antithyroid drugs for less than 3 months. PBMC RNA served as the TCR library source. The V and J ends lost 2 bases and 8 bases, in that order; junction bases with no gene match: 21. The CDR3 is made up of 19 amino acids. Germline lookup yields CDR1 SGHDT and CDR2 YYEEEE. These sequences were also reported in another study, on T cells in Graves' hyperthyroidism and ophthalmopathy. This second study notes: Blood also showed most of the thyroid clonotypes that were expanded above 0.001. Prediction of ophthalmopathy progression came a median roughly 6.6 months pre-onset.

The sequence was obtained from a woman under 40 with Graves disease. Sample: peripheral blood mononuclear cells (PBMCs), taken at new diagnosis, from a patient treated with antithyroid drugs. The rearrangement uses TRBV5-6 and TRBJ2-1; 8 positions match TRBD2. CDR3 in amino acids: CASSLYSDRSWREVDEQFF. The CDR3 region has the DNA TGTGCCAGCAGCTTATACTCCGACCGGTCTTGGCGGGAGGTCGATGAGCAGTTCTTC.